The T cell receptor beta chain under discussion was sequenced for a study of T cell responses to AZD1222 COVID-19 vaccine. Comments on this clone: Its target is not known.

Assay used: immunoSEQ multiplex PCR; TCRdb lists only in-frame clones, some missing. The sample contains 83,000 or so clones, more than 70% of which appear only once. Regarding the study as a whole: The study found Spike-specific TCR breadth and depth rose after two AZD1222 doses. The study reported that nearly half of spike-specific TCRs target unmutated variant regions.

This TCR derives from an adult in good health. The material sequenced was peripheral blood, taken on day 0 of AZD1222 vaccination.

This CDR3 is CASSLTGPSSYNEQFF. DNA for the CDR3: TGTGCCAGCAGCTTAACGGGTCCGAGCTCCTACAATGAGCAGTTCTTC. The V and J genes are TRBV7-3 and TRBJ2-1; no definite D call. V gave up 0 bases and J gave up 0 bases, with 9 bases separating them. Per germline, CDR1 SGHTA and CDR2 FQGTGA. This CDR3 has 16 residues.